This T cell receptor beta chain was recorded in a study of PD-1 blockade in classical Hodgkin lymphoma. Only one count was recorded for this clone. Other DNA sequences from this sample encode an identical CDR3 as well. The CDR3 spans 16 residues. With V trimmed by 5 bases and J by 0 bases, 7 bases remained unmatched. Germline values: CDR1 SEHNR, CDR2 FQNEAQ (reference sequence). Assay used: immunoSEQ multiplex PCR; TCRdb lists only in-frame clones, some missing. The sample yields thousands of clones, roughly 59% seen once. Each patient experienced a relapse that followed autologous stem cell transplantation, and brentuximab vedotin exposure varied. The study isolated CD8+ T cells from thawed PBMCs by magnetic negative selection. Best outcomes ranged across complete response, partial response and progressive disease.

This clonotype was sampled from a human donor with classical Hodgkin lymphoma. The sample was CD8+ T cells from blood, taken at baseline. The chain recombines TRBV7-9 with TRBJ2-1, with 7 bases matching TRBD2. The DNA of the CDR3 is TGTGCCAGCAGCGCCTTTAGCGGGTACTCCTACAATGAGCAGTTCTTC. Its protein product is CASSAFSGYSYNEQFF.